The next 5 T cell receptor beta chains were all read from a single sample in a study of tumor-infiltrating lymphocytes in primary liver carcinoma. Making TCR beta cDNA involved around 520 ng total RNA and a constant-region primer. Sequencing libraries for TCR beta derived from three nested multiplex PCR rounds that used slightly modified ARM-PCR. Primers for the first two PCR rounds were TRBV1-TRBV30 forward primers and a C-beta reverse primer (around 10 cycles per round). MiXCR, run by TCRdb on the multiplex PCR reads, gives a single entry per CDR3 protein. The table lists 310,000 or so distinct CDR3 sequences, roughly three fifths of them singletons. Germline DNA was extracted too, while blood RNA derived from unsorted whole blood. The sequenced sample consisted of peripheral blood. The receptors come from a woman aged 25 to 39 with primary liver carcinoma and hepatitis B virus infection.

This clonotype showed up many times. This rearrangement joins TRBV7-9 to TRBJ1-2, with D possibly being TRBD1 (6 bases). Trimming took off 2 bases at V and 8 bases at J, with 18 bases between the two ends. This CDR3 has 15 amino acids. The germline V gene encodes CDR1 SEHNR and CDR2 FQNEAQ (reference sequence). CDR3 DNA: TGTGCCAGCAGCTTACGGAGCGGGCAGGGGCACGGCTACACCTTC. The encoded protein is CASSLRSGQGHGYTF.

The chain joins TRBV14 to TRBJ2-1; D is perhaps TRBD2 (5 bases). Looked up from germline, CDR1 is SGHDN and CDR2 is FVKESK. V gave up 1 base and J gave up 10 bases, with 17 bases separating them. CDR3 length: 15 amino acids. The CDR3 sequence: CASSQAGGHAGEQFF. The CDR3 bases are TGTGCCAGCAGCCAAGCTGGCGGCCATGCGGGCGAGCAGTTCTTC.

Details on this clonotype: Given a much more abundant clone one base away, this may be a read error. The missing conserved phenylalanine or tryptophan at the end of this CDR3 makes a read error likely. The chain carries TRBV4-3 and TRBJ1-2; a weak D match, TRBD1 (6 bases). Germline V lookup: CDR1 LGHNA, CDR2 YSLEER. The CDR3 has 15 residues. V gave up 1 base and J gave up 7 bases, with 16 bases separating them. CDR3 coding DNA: TGCGCCAGCAGCCAAGGTAGCACCGGGACAAGTGGCTACACCTCC. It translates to CASSQGSTGTSGYTS.

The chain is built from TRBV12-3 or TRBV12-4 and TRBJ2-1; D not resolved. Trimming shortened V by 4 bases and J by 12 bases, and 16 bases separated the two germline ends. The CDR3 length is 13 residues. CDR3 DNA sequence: TGTGCCAGCAGTTCAGCGACTTTGGAAGGGCAGTTCTTC. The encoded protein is CASSSATLEGQFF.

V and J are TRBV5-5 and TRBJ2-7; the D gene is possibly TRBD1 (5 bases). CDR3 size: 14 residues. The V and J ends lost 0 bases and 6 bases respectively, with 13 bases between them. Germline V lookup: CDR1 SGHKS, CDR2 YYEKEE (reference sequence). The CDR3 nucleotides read TGTGCCAGCAGCTTGGCCAGGGTCGGGCTCGAGCAGTACTTC. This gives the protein CASSLARVGLEQYF.